The 22 T cell receptor beta chains below all came from one sample that was sequenced in a study of blood T cell repertoires in COVID-19. TCRdb's table, derived via immunoSEQ multiplex PCR, lists solely in-frame clones and lacks some. The repertoire holds hundreds of thousands of clones, with around 87% as singletons. Sequenced material: PBMCs or T cells enriched from blood (not recorded which). Source of these receptors: a man aged 18 to 30 who had recovered from COVID-19.

The gene calls are TRBV30 and TRBJ2-5, with a possible D match to TRBD1 (6 bases). The CDR3 is 13 residues long. V was cut by 4 bases and J by 0 bases, with 9 bases left in between. In germline, CDR1 is GTSNPN, CDR2 SVGIG (reference sequence). The CDR3 region has the DNA TGTGCCTGGAACAGGGACAACCAAGAGACCCAGTACTTC. It codes for CAWNRDNQETQYF.

This rearrangement joins TRBV18 to TRBJ1-1, with 9 nucleotides matching TRBD1. The V gene end was trimmed by 3 bases and the J gene end by 5 bases; junction bases not matched to a gene: 4. The germline CDR1 and CDR2 sequences are KGHSH and LQKENI. CDR3 size: 14 residues. The CDR3 here is CASSPGGTGTEAFF. The CDR3, as DNA: TGTGCCAGCTCACCCGGCGGGACAGGGACTGAAGCTTTCTTT.

The chain combines TRBV12-3 or TRBV12-4 with TRBJ2-1, with 8 bases identical to TRBD1. The CDR3 consists of 13 residues. Trimming cost V 6 bases and J 12 bases; bases outside gene matches: 10. The DNA for the CDR3 is TGTGCCAGCAGCTACGACAGGGGAGGAGGGCAGTTCTTC. It specifies CASSYDRGGGQFF.

The chain couples TRBV3-1 (or the pseudogene TRBV3-2) to TRBJ2-3, with no clear D. Germline V CDR1 and CDR2: LGHDT, YNNKEL (reference sequence). V lost 2 bases, J lost 3 bases, and 9 bases lay in between. This CDR3 has 14 amino acids. CDR3 protein: CASSQSTATDTQYF. As DNA, the CDR3 is TGTGCCAGCAGCCAAAGCACAGCAACAGATACGCAGTATTTT.

J is TRBJ2-7 and V is TRBV6-5; D is perhaps TRBD1 (6 bases). The V end was cut by 7 bases, the J end by 1 base, with 14 bases between. The CDR3 is made up of 14 amino acids. Germline lookup yields CDR1 MNHEY and CDR2 SVGAGI. The CDR3 is CASKSPGESYEQYF. In nucleotides, the CDR3 is TGTGCCAGCAAGAGCCCAGGGGAATCCTACGAGCAGTACTTC.

J is TRBJ2-5 and V is TRBV6-5; 7 bases are a match to TRBD1. V lost 0 bases, J lost 4 bases, and 5 bases stayed unmatched. CDR3 length equals 15 residues. Germline V gene lookup returns CDR1 MNHEY and CDR2 SVGAGI. CDR3 sequence: CASSYSRAGGETQYF. For the CDR3, the DNA is TGTGCCAGCAGTTACTCTCGGGCAGGGGGAGAGACCCAGTACTTC.

In this sample, this clone turned up a few times. For the CDR3, the DNA is TGTGCCAGCAGCGCGGGACAGGGTACCCTGAACACTGAAGCTTTCTTT. Amino acid sequence: CASSAGQGTLNTEAFF. The genes are TRBV9 and TRBJ1-1; 9 nucleotides agree with TRBD1. V dropped 3 bases and J dropped 0; count of bases not matched to a gene: 6. Germline CDR1 reads SGDLS; CDR2 reads YYNGEE. The CDR3 contains 16 residues.

This clone was detected a few times. The V gene is TRBV7-3, the J gene TRBJ1-1, with no clear D. V lost 4 bases, J lost 1 base, and 4 bases lay in between. Per germline, CDR1 SGHTA and CDR2 FQGTGA. CDR3 size: 12 residues. Here the CDR3 reads CASSYGNTEAFF. Here the CDR3 DNA reads TGTGCCAGCAGCTACGGGAACACTGAAGCTTTCTTT.

V and J are TRBV19 and TRBJ1-1; D gene unclear. The CDR3 loop spans 13 amino acids. Trimming stripped 1 base from V and 2 bases from J, with 5 bases between. Per germline, CDR1 LNHDA and CDR2 SQIVND (reference sequence). The CDR3 loop reads CASSIGSNTEAFF. The CDR3 DNA reads TGTGCCAGTAGTATAGGTTCAAACACTGAAGCTTTCTTT.

This chain connects TRBV7-8 to TRBJ1-6, with TRBD1 as a possible D gene (5 bases). Germline V gene lookup returns CDR1 SGHVS and CDR2 FQNEAQ. This CDR3 is built from 13 residues. V lost 6 bases, J lost 8 bases, and 11 bases lay in between. The CDR3 is CASSRDSYSPLHF. As DNA, the CDR3 is TGTGCCAGCAGTCGGGACTCATATTCACCCCTCCACTTT. The full variable domain, completed using reference TRBV7-8 and TRBJ1-6, is GAGVSQSPRYKVAKRGQDVALRCDPISGHVSLFWYQQALGQGPEFLTYFQNEAQLDKSGLPSDRFFAERPEGSVSTLKIQRTQQEDSAVYLCASSRDSYSPLHFGNGTRLTVT.

The gene calls are TRBV5-4 and TRBJ2-5, with D perhaps TRBD1 (5 bases). Germline assignment: CDR1 SGHNT and CDR2 YYREEE (reference sequence). CDR3 size: 13 residues. Trimming pared 4 bases from V and 5 bases from J, leaving 12 bases between. In DNA, the CDR3 is TGTGCCAGCAGCCTCGCAGGGTGGGAGACCCAGTACTTC. It yields the protein CASSLAGWETQYF.

The chain combines TRBV5-4 with TRBJ1-4; D is unclear. CDR3 length: 15 amino acids. Germline V gene lookup returns CDR1 SGHNT and CDR2 YYREEE (reference sequence). The V end was cut by 4 bases, the J end by 0 bases, with 10 bases between. CDR3: CASSTTATTNEKLFF. The CDR3 DNA follows: TGTGCCAGCAGCACAACAGCCACAACTAATGAAAAACTGTTTTTT. Using reference TRBV5-4 and TRBJ1-4 for the parts outside the CDR3, the full variable domain is ETGVTQSPTHLIKTRGQQVTLRCSSQSGHNTVSWYQQALGQGPQFIFQYYREEENGRGNFPPRFSGLQFPNYSSELNVNALELDDSALYLCASSTTATTNEKLFFGSGTQLSVL.

The V and J genes are TRBV5-1 and TRBJ1-1, with TRBD1 matching 9 bases. Trimming at V came to 3 bases and at J to 4 bases, leaving 4 bases not matched to a gene. The CDR3 runs to 14 residues. Germline assignment: CDR1 SGHRS and CDR2 YFSETQ. The CDR3 region is CASSSRGQGTEAFF. The CDR3 region has the DNA TGCGCCAGCAGCTCGCGGGGACAGGGCACTGAAGCTTTCTTT.

J is TRBJ1-1 and V is TRBV19; D is unclear. The V gene lost 1 base and the J gene lost 0 bases, with 9 bases spanning the gap. The CDR3 totals 15 residues. From germline, CDR1 is LNHDA and CDR2 SQIVND (reference sequence). CDR3 DNA: TGTGCCAGTAGTATAGGTGCGGTCATGAACACTGAAGCTTTCTTT. This gives the protein CASSIGAVMNTEAFF.

The chain joins TRBV25-1 to TRBJ2-2; 10 positions agree with TRBD2. This CDR3 is built from 16 residues. In germline, CDR1 is MGHDK, CDR2 SYGVNS. V lost 3 bases and J lost 5; bases outside the gene matches: 6. CDR3 in amino acids: CASSDSASGRTGELFF. The CDR3 region has the DNA TGTGCCAGCAGTGACTCGGCTAGCGGGAGAACCGGGGAGCTGTTTTTT.

V is TRBV28 and J is TRBJ1-2, with 8 bases that match TRBD1. The germline CDR1 and CDR2 sequences are MDHEN and SYDVKM. This CDR3 has 13 amino acids. The V gene end was trimmed by 7 bases and the J gene end by 4 bases; junction bases not matched to a gene: 5. The CDR3 DNA sequence: TGTGCCAGCAACAGACAGGGGCTCTATGGCTACACCTTC. Translating gives CASNRQGLYGYTF.

The rearrangement links TRBV7-2 to TRBJ2-1, with a possible D match to TRBD2 (5 bases). V was clipped by 3 bases and J by 2 bases, with 8 bases between them. Per germline, CDR1 SGHTA and CDR2 FQGNSA. CDR3 length: 14 amino acids. CDR3 nucleotides: TGTGCCAGCAGCTTCGGGGTCACCTACAATGAGCAGTTCTTC. This gives the protein CASSFGVTYNEQFF.

The chain couples TRBV7-6 to TRBJ2-1; 8 bases line up with TRBD2. The junction had 5 bases not matched to a gene; V was cut back by 1 base and J by 0 bases. The CDR3 loop spans 17 amino acids. The V gene's germline CDR1 is SGHVS and CDR2 FNYEAQ. The CDR3 sequence: CASSLDGGASSYNEQFF. The CDR3 DNA follows: TGTGCCAGCAGCTTAGACGGGGGGGCAAGCTCCTACAATGAGCAGTTCTTC.

V usage is TRBV3-1 (or the pseudogene TRBV3-2) and J usage is TRBJ1-2; TRBD1 matches 7 bases. V shed 0 bases and J 10 bases; nucleotides not matched to a gene: 2. Germline CDR1 is LGHDT and CDR2 is YNNKEL (reference sequence). This CDR3 is built from 12 residues. This CDR3 reads CASSQEDRDYTF. The CDR3 DNA follows: TGTGCCAGCAGCCAAGAAGACAGGGACTACACCTTC.

The chain employs TRBV18 and TRBJ2-5, with TRBD1 identical over 8 bases. This CDR3 has 14 residues. Looked up from germline, CDR1 is KGHSH and CDR2 is LQKENI. The V gene end was trimmed by 2 bases and the J gene end by 5 bases; junction bases not matched to a gene: 4. Here the CDR3 reads CASSPGQGAETQYF. CDR3 nucleotide sequence: TGTGCCAGCTCACCAGGGCAGGGGGCCGAGACCCAGTACTTC.

This clone has more than one count but fewer than ten. The genes are TRBV6-1 and TRBJ2-7; D not resolved. Trimming took 3 bases from V and 4 from J, leaving 4 bases between them. The germline V gene encodes CDR1 MNHNS and CDR2 SASEGT. The CDR3 is 11 residues long. The CDR3 DNA follows: TGTGCCAGCAGTGACAGGTACGAGCAGTACTTC. Its protein product is CASSDRYEQYF.

The rearrangement uses TRBV11-2 and TRBJ1-1, with D unresolved. Looked up from germline, CDR1 is SGHAT and CDR2 is FQNNGV. Trimming took off 5 bases at V and 3 bases at J, with 10 bases between the two ends. The CDR3 sequence is 13 residues long. The CDR3 DNA follows: TGTGCCAGCAGCCCCTACCGTTACACTGAAGCTTTCTTT. Amino acid sequence: CASSPYRYTEAFF.